This T cell receptor beta chain is drawn from a study of T cell repertoires in aging, cancer and after chemotherapy. Study-wide background: Chronic lymphocytic leukemia patients on fludarabine- or bendamustine-based regimens gave paired samples before and after chemotherapy. Notes on the study in general: Untreated cancer patients had significantly lower blood TCR diversity than age-matched healthy donors. Median generation probability rose over the chemotherapy interval in each cancer cohort, suggesting rebound thymic output. Hematological cancer patients had lymphoid organ infiltration that may impair thymic emigration or T cell expansion.

Peripheral blood genomic DNA, not sorted cells or RNA, was the template. Germline lookup yields CDR1 KGHDR and CDR2 SFDVKD. The CDR3 is 16 residues long. About this clonotype itself: The antigen remains unidentified. The junction differs from germline at one of its ends, possibly a read error.

TRB rearrangements spanning V, D and J were amplified using mixed TRB-A/B primers. From the multiplex PCR reads, TCRdb called clonotypes with MiXCR, one entry per CDR3 protein. The sample contains around 6,200 distinct CDR3 sequences, around 32% of which appear only once. This TCR was sampled from a human donor with a blood cancer. V usage is TRBV24-1 and J usage is TRBJ2-3, with 13 bases that match TRBD2. Sequenced material: blood. CDR3 nucleotide sequence: TGTGCCACCAGTGATTGGACTAGCGGGAGCACATATACGCAGTATTTT. Residues: CATSDWTSGSTYTQYF.